These 20 T cell receptor beta chains came from one sample sequenced in a study of cytomegalovirus exposure and HLA in healthy donors. It was with 60 Vbeta and 13 Jbeta primers that the PCR ran. Here immunoSEQ multiplex PCR was the method, and the copy in TCRdb shows in-frame clones only, minus some. The sample has 90,000 to 140,000 clones, around 77% seen once. The sample consisted of PBMCs. These receptors all come from a woman aged 40 to 50 in good health and CMV-seropositive.

This chain joins TRBV28 and TRBJ1-1; 7 bases line up with TRBD1. CDR3 length equals 16 residues. Germline V CDR1 and CDR2: MDHEN, SYDVKM. The V gene end was trimmed by 1 base and the J gene end by 1 base; junction bases not matched to a gene: 6. The CDR3 here is CASSLSLDRQNTEAFF. DNA for the CDR3: TGTGCCAGCAGTTTATCGCTGGACAGGCAGAACACTGAAGCTTTCTTT.

The J gene is TRBJ1-1, the V gene TRBV7-8; 8 bases are a match to TRBD1. CDR3 length: 14 amino acids. CDR1 and CDR2 from the germline V gene are SGHVS and FQNEAQ. J lost 5 bases, V lost 3 bases, and 5 bases had no gene match. In nucleotides, the CDR3 is TGTGCCAGCAGCTTCACCACAGGGGGGACTGAAGCTTTCTTT. It is translated as CASSFTTGGTEAFF.

The CDR3 loop is CASSQEGVYGYTF. CDR3 sequence (DNA): TGCGCCAGCAGCCAAGAAGGGGTGTATGGCTACACCTTC. The rearrangement links TRBV4-3 to TRBJ1-2, with a tentative D call TRBD1 (5 bases). Germline V gives CDR1 LGHNA, CDR2 YSLEER. Trimming took 0 bases from V and 5 from J, leaving 7 bases between them. The CDR3 is 13 residues long.

This clone was observed a single time. The rearrangement uses TRBV11-3 and TRBJ1-3, with D unclear. V was trimmed by 5 bases and J by 14 bases, leaving 16 bases between them. Germline CDR1 is SGHNT and CDR2 is YENEEA. The CDR3 is 12 amino acids. As DNA, the CDR3 is TGTGCCAGCAGCGTCGTACCGGGATTGCTATATTTT. This codes for CASSVVPGLLYF.

The chain combines TRBV11-2 with TRBJ2-1, with D tentatively TRBD2 (5 bases). V dropped 5 bases and J dropped 4 bases, with 9 bases sitting between them. From germline, CDR1 is SGHAT and CDR2 FQNNGV. The CDR3 is 13 amino acids. The CDR3 DNA sequence: TGTGCCAGCAGCGAGGGTCCTTACAATGAGCAGTTCTTC. This sequence encodes CASSEGPYNEQFF.

This chain connects TRBV2 to TRBJ1-2; 11 nucleotides align to TRBD1. Germline V gene sequence: CDR1 SNHLY, CDR2 FYNNEI. The CDR3 sequence is 14 residues long. Unmatched junction bases numbered 3, after V lost 6 bases and J lost 3 bases. The CDR3 region is CASRPGQGDYGYTF. CDR3 bases: TGTGCCAGCAGGCCGGGACAGGGGGACTATGGCTACACCTTC.

The J gene is TRBJ1-3, the V gene TRBV4-3, with D possibly being TRBD1 (6 bases). Looked up from germline, CDR1 is LGHNA and CDR2 is YSLEER. Trimming pared 0 bases from V and 8 bases from J, leaving 14 bases between. The CDR3 sequence is 15 residues long. The CDR3 reads CASSQEWGQGYTIYF. CDR3 DNA sequence: TGCGCCAGCAGCCAAGAGTGGGGGCAGGGTTACACCATATATTTT.

The chain uses TRBV7-9 and TRBJ2-7; 8 bases match TRBD1. Germline V gives CDR1 SEHNR, CDR2 FQNEAQ (reference sequence). V lost 0 bases, J lost 4 bases, and 2 bases stayed unmatched. The CDR3 is 14 amino acids. CDR3 protein: CASSLADRGYEQYF. The CDR3 bases are TGTGCCAGCAGCTTAGCTGACAGGGGATACGAGCAGTACTTC. Filled out from reference TRBV7-9 and TRBJ2-7, the complete variable domain reads DTGVSQNPRHKITKRGQNVTFRCDPISEHNRLYWYRQTLGQGPEFLTYFQNEAQLEKSRLLSDRFSAERPKGSFSTLEIQRTEQGDSAMYLCASSLADRGYEQYFGPGTRLTVT.

The chain is built from TRBV10-3 and TRBJ2-7; the D is unclear. The V end was cut by 4 bases, the J end by 1 base, with 2 bases between. The CDR3 runs 11 residues. Germline CDR1 reads ENHRY; CDR2 reads SYGVKD. As DNA, the CDR3 is TGTGCCATCAGTGCTTCCTACGAGCAGTACTTC. Translation: CAISASYEQYF.

The rearrangement uses TRBV5-1 and TRBJ2-7; a weak D match, TRBD2 (5 bases). This CDR3 spans 15 amino acids. The germline gives CDR1 SGHRS, CDR2 YFSETQ. V lost 2 bases to trimming and J lost 3 bases, with 15 bases between them. The CDR3 is CASSLGAGLNYEQYF. The CDR3 region has the DNA TGCGCCAGCAGCTTAGGCGCGGGCCTGAACTACGAGCAGTACTTC.

Concerning this clone itself: Other DNA sequences in this sample translate to the same CDR3. This chain joins TRBV9 and TRBJ2-1; 12 nucleotides agree with TRBD2. The V gene's germline CDR1 is SGDLS and CDR2 YYNGEE. Trimming cost V 4 bases and J 7 bases; bases outside gene matches: 9. This CDR3 has 16 residues. CDR3 in DNA: TGTGCCAGCAGCTCACGGACTAGCGGGACCAGGAATGAGCAGTTCTTC. It is translated as CASSSRTSGTRNEQFF.

The chain recombines TRBV4-1 with TRBJ2-7, with TRBD1 matching over 8 bases. With V trimmed by 1 base and J by 3 bases, 5 bases remained unmatched. Germline CDR1 MGHRA, CDR2 YSYEKL. The CDR3 loop spans 15 amino acids. The CDR3 spells CASSQAGTGDYEQYF. In DNA form, the CDR3 reads TGCGCCAGCAGCCAAGCCGGGACAGGAGACTACGAGCAGTACTTC.

The gene calls are TRBV7-6 and TRBJ1-5, with D possibly matching TRBD1 (6 bases). From germline, CDR1 is SGHVS and CDR2 FNYEAQ. The CDR3 loop spans 14 amino acids. V lost 0 bases, J lost 5 bases, and 8 bases lay in between. The CDR3 DNA reads as TGTGCCAGCAGCTTAGCAGGGGGTGATCAGCCCCAGCATTTT. Translation gives CASSLAGGDQPQHF.

This chain uses TRBV9 with TRBJ2-1; perhaps TRBD2 as D (6 bases). V shed 6 bases and J shed 0 bases, with 10 bases lying between them. The CDR3 length is 14 residues. Per germline, CDR1 SGDLS and CDR2 YYNGEE. The CDR3 sequence: CASTTGGSYNEQFF. The CDR3 region has the DNA TGTGCCAGCACTACCGGGGGCTCCTACAATGAGCAGTTCTTC. The full variable domain, rest sourced from reference TRBV9 and TRBJ2-1, is DSGVTQTPKHLITATGQRVTLRCSPRSGDLSVYWYQQSLDQGLQFLIQYYNGEERAKGNILERFSAQQFPDLHSELNLSSLELGDSALYFCASTTGGSYNEQFFGPGTRLTVL.

In this sample, this clone turned up once. The chain is built from TRBV19 and TRBJ2-1; no definite D call. The germline V and J ends were trimmed by 5 bases and 7 bases, with 12 bases remaining between them. The CDR3 spans 13 residues. Germline V CDR1 and CDR2: LNHDA, SQIVND (reference sequence). The CDR3 nucleotides read TGTGCCAGTAGTTCTAGTAGGTTAAATGAGCAGTTCTTC. As protein: CASSSSRLNEQFF. Complete variable domain (other parts from reference TRBV19 and TRBJ2-1): DGGITQSPKYLFRKEGQNVTLSCEQNLNHDAMYWYRQDPGQGLRLIYYSQIVNDFQKGDIAEGYSVSREKKESFPLTVTSAQKNPTAFYLCASSSSRLNEQFFGPGTRLTVL.

This chain's CDR3 is CASFKKGTGLGKETQYF. In nucleotides, the CDR3 is TGTGCCAGCTTCAAAAAGGGGACAGGGTTGGGAAAAGAGACCCAGTACTTC. The chain employs TRBV21-1 and TRBJ2-5; the listed D gene, TRBD1, was not tested against the DNA. TRBV21-1 is flagged as a pseudogene. The CDR3 length is 17 residues.

The table lists this clone with a count of one. The chain links TRBV29-1 to TRBJ1-1, with 9 bases identical to TRBD1. The CDR3 has 13 residues. Germline assignment: CDR1 SQVTM and CDR2 ANQGSEA. V trimming: 5 bases; J trimming: 5 bases; junction bases outside the gene matches: 6. For the CDR3, the DNA is TGCAGCGTTATACAGGGGGCCGGGACTGAAGCTTTCTTT. It specifies CSVIQGAGTEAFF. The full variable domain, in which reference TRBV29-1 and TRBJ1-1 provide the parts outside the CDR3, is SAVISQKPSRDICQRGTSLTIQCQVDSQVTMMFWYRQQPGQSLTLIATANQGSEATYESGFVIDKFPISRPNLTFSTLTVSNMSPEDSSIYLCSVIQGAGTEAFFGQGTRLTVV.

Written as DNA, the CDR3 is TGTGCCAGCAGCCTGACAGGAGTTAATTCACCCCTCCACTTT. It translates to CASSLTGVNSPLHF. The gene calls are TRBV13 and TRBJ1-6; D perhaps matches TRBD1 (6 bases). There are 14 residues in the CDR3. V was trimmed by 5 bases and J by 6 bases, leaving 11 bases between them. Per germline, CDR1 PRHDT and CDR2 FYEKMQ (reference sequence).

A note on this clone: Germline is not matched at one junction end, which may reflect a read error. This chain connects TRBV7-9 to TRBJ2-7, with no clear D. Germline V gene lookup returns CDR1 SEHNR and CDR2 FQNEAQ (reference sequence). The CDR3 is made up of 12 amino acids. The CDR3 loop is CSSRLRSYEQYF. CDR3 DNA: TGTTCCAGCAGACTTCGCTCCTACGAGCAGTACTTC. The whole variable domain, remainder taken from reference TRBV7-9 and TRBJ2-7, is DTGVSQNPRHKITKRGQNVTFRCDPISEHNRLYWYRQTLGQGPEFLTYFQNEAQLEKSRLLSDRFSAERPKGSFSTLEIQRTEQGDSAMYLCSSRLRSYEQYFGPGTRLTVT.

This chain uses TRBV5-4 with TRBJ2-5, with TRBD1 matching 7 bases. This CDR3 has 13 residues. V lost 3 bases to trimming and J lost 3 bases; unmatched junction nucleotides: 2. Germline V gives CDR1 SGHNT, CDR2 YYREEE (reference sequence). The CDR3 sequence: CASSYQGEETQYF. Written as DNA, the CDR3 is TGTGCCAGCAGCTACCAGGGGGAAGAGACCCAGTACTTC. Drawing the rest from reference TRBV5-4 and TRBJ2-5, the complete variable domain is ETGVTQSPTHLIKTRGQQVTLRCSSQSGHNTVSWYQQALGQGPQFIFQYYREEENGRGNFPPRFSGLQFPNYSSELNVNALELDDSALYLCASSYQGEETQYFGPGTRLLVL.